The 24 T cell receptor beta chains below come from one sample, sequenced in a study of cytomegalovirus exposure and HLA in healthy donors (dated by TCRdb to the late 2010s). Library prep was done by the immunoSEQ multiplex PCR assay. For the multiplex PCR, a mixture combining 60 forward primers for TCR Vbeta segments and 13 reverse primers for TCR Jbeta segments was used. TCRdb took over this immuneACCESS table, retaining in-frame rearrangements with V and J assigned. Such tables are incomplete; in checked studies, under half of the missing clones stem from an unresolved V gene, and the remainder is unexplained. The sample table lists about 130,000 clones, approximately 8.9% of them with a count of one. The ten largest clones capture about 6.7% of the sample. What was sequenced was PBMCs. The receptor set was obtained from a woman in her 40s in good health and CMV-seropositive.

The chain employs TRBV7-9 and TRBJ2-3, with 9 bases aligning to TRBD2. V lost 3 bases, J lost 2 bases, and 3 bases stayed unmatched. The CDR3 loop spans 15 amino acids. Germline CDR1 reads SEHNR; CDR2 reads FQNEAQ (reference sequence). The DNA of the CDR3 is TGTGCCAGCAGCTTTTCTAGCGGGGTCACAGATACGCAGTATTTT. It encodes CASSFSSGVTDTQYF.

The rearrangement links TRBV5-1 to TRBJ2-1; 9 positions match TRBD1. Germline CDR1 is SGHRS and CDR2 is YFSETQ. J gave up 6 bases and V 7 bases, and 8 bases lay outside the gene matches. The CDR3 is made up of 14 amino acids. CDR3 coding DNA: TGCGCCAGCGTGCAGGGGACAGGGCCCAATGAGCAGTTCTTC. Translated: CASVQGTGPNEQFF. The variable domain in full, completed from reference TRBV5-1 and TRBJ2-1, reads KAGVTQTPRYLIKTRGQQVTLSCSPISGHRSVSWYQQTPGQGLQFLFEYFSETQRNKGNFPGRFSGRQFSNSRSEMNVSTLELGDSALYLCASVQGTGPNEQFFGPGTRLTVL.

The V call is TRBV13, the J call TRBJ2-3, with TRBD1 matching 9 bases. The junction had 3 bases not matched to a gene; V was cut back by 5 bases and J by 3 bases. Germline CDR1 is PRHDT and CDR2 is FYEKMQ (reference sequence). The CDR3 totals 14 residues. CDR3 sequence: CASSPGQGTDTQYF. CDR3 DNA sequence: TGTGCCAGCAGCCCAGGACAGGGGACAGATACGCAGTATTTT.

This clone was observed a few times. The chain uses TRBV5-1 and TRBJ1-4, with 7 bases that match TRBD1. The CDR3 covers 19 residues. Germline CDR1 SGHRS, CDR2 YFSETQ. After removal of 3 bases from V and 0 bases from J, the junction contained 14 bases not matched to a gene. This CDR3 is CASSSRGDRLSATNEKLFF. Written as DNA, the CDR3 is TGCGCCAGCAGCTCCAGGGGGGACAGATTAAGTGCAACTAATGAAAAACTGTTTTTT.

The V call is TRBV7-9, the J call TRBJ2-1; TRBD1 matches 12 bases. The CDR3 covers 19 residues. The germline V gene has CDR1 SEHNR and CDR2 FQNEAQ (reference sequence). V was pared by 1 base and J by 2 bases, with 9 bases of the junction left unmatched. The CDR3 DNA is TGTGCCAGCAGCTTAGGTATAGGGACAGGGGGCAAAACCTACAATGAGCAGTTCTTC. Translated, it gives CASSLGIGTGGKTYNEQFF. Combining the CDR3 with reference TRBV7-9 and TRBJ2-1 gives the whole variable domain DTGVSQNPRHKITKRGQNVTFRCDPISEHNRLYWYRQTLGQGPEFLTYFQNEAQLEKSRLLSDRFSAERPKGSFSTLEIQRTEQGDSAMYLCASSLGIGTGGKTYNEQFFGPGTRLTVL.

CDR3 DNA: TGTGCCAGCAGACCTACAGGGGGCCAGAATGAAGCTTTCTTT. Translated, it gives CASRPTGGQNEAFF. The chain carries TRBV6-6 and TRBJ1-1, with 9 bases lining up with TRBD1. This CDR3 contains 14 residues. Germline trimming cut 6 bases from V and 7 bases from J; bases unmatched to any gene: 9. Germline V lookup: CDR1 MNHNY, CDR2 SVGAGI (reference sequence).

The chain joins TRBV27 to TRBJ1-1; 7 bases line up with TRBD1. This CDR3 contains 14 residues. V shed 5 bases and J 7 bases; nucleotides not matched to a gene: 10. From germline, CDR1 is MNHEY and CDR2 SMNVEV (reference sequence). CDR3 coding DNA: TGTGCCAGCAGTCAGTCAGGGGGTACTCTTGAAGCTTTCTTT. This encodes CASSQSGGTLEAFF.

This clone was seen a handful of times. This sequence joins TRBV11-2 and TRBJ2-7; D uncertain. CDR3 length: 12 residues. Per germline, CDR1 SGHAT and CDR2 FQNNGV. V was trimmed by 4 bases and J by 7 bases, leaving 11 bases between them. CDR3 residues: CASSSQLWEQYF. In nucleotides, the CDR3 is TGTGCCAGCAGCTCACAGTTGTGGGAGCAGTACTTC.

This chain links TRBV7-8 with TRBJ2-3; D remains unclear. The CDR3 totals 15 residues. V lost 2 bases to trimming and J lost 2 bases, with 11 bases between them. Germline V gives CDR1 SGHVS, CDR2 FQNEAQ. The CDR3 spells CASSLMAVLTDTQYF. CDR3 DNA sequence: TGTGCCAGCAGCTTAATGGCAGTTCTCACAGATACGCAGTATTTT.

This clone was counted between two and nine times. The chain is built from TRBV7-2 and TRBJ2-7; possibly TRBD2 for D (5 bases). V was shortened by 1 base and J by 0 bases, with 13 bases between the two germline ends. CDR3 length equals 16 residues. Germline V gene lookup returns CDR1 SGHTA and CDR2 FQGNSA. The CDR3 region is CASSLVPAASSYEQYF. The DNA of the CDR3 is TGTGCCAGCAGCTTAGTCCCAGCGGCGAGCTCCTACGAGCAGTACTTC.

This clone was counted only a few times. The J gene is TRBJ1-6, the V gene TRBV5-1; TRBD1 matches 7 bases. With V trimmed by 4 bases and J by 7 bases, 5 bases remained unmatched. The CDR3 loop spans 14 amino acids. Germline V CDR1 and CDR2: SGHRS, YFSETQ. Here the CDR3 reads CASSQLQGNSPLHF. The CDR3 region has the DNA TGCGCCAGCAGCCAACTACAGGGGAATTCACCCCTCCACTTT.

This clone was picked up a small number of times. The chain joins TRBV5-1 to TRBJ2-7; perhaps TRBD1 as D (6 bases). In germline, CDR1 is SGHRS, CDR2 YFSETQ. Between the trimmed V and J ends, which lost 3 bases and 0 bases, there was a span of 13 bases. The CDR3 length is 15 residues. The CDR3 sequence is CASSSTGLSSYEQYF. The CDR3 DNA reads TGCGCCAGCAGCTCGACAGGCCTGAGCTCCTACGAGCAGTACTTC.

This sequence joins TRBV2 and TRBJ1-5; a possible D gene is TRBD1 (5 bases). The length of the CDR3 is 12 residues. Germline CDR1 and CDR2: SNHLY and FYNNEI. Trimming stripped 3 bases from V and 6 bases from J, with 6 bases between. CDR3 in amino acids: CASSDRGQPQHF. The CDR3 DNA follows: TGTGCCAGCAGTGATAGGGGTCAGCCCCAGCATTTT.

The chain employs TRBV18 and TRBJ2-4; 8 nucleotides agree with TRBD1. Trimming removed 3 bases from V and 6 bases from J; junction bases left unmatched: 10. The CDR3 runs to 16 residues. Germline-derived CDR1 and CDR2 are KGHSH and LQKENI. CDR3 nucleotides: TGTGCCAGCTCACCCCCGGACAGGGCTCTCGGAAACATTCAGTACTTC. Translation gives CASSPPDRALGNIQYF. Drawing the rest from reference TRBV18 and TRBJ2-4, the complete variable domain is NAGVMQNPRHLVRRRGQEARLRCSPMKGHSHVYWYRQLPEEGLKFMVYLQKENIIDESGMPKERFSAEFPKEGPSILRIQQVVRGDSAAYFCASSPPDRALGNIQYFGAGTRLSVL.

The rearrangement joins TRBV7-8 to TRBJ1-2; 8 bases fit TRBD1. The CDR3 spans 16 residues. CDR1 SGHVS and CDR2 FQNEAQ come from the germline V gene. Trimming took 3 bases from V and 4 from J; bases not matched to a gene: 10. As DNA, the CDR3 is TGTGCCAGCAGCTTGACGGGACAGGCGCAGGGCTATGGCTACACCTTC. It translates to CASSLTGQAQGYGYTF.

In its sample, this clone was seen a few times. The V call is TRBV5-6, the J call TRBJ2-2, with TRBD1 matching over 9 bases. Trimming cost V 4 bases and J 4 bases; bases outside gene matches: 8. This CDR3 comprises 16 residues. Germline loops: CDR1 SGHDT, CDR2 YYEEEE. CDR3 protein: CASSIRRQGGTGELFF. Here the CDR3 DNA reads TGTGCCAGCAGCATTAGAAGACAGGGGGGCACCGGGGAGCTGTTTTTT.

The chain joins TRBV11-3 to TRBJ2-7; 8 bases match TRBD1. Trimming removed 3 bases from V and 6 bases from J; junction bases left unmatched: 1. The CDR3 is 12 residues long. The V gene's germline CDR1 is SGHNT and CDR2 YENEEA. The CDR3 protein is CASSFTGGEQYF. Written as DNA, the CDR3 is TGTGCCAGCAGCTTCACAGGGGGCGAGCAGTACTTC.

This clone has only a few counts. This chain joins TRBV29-1 and TRBJ1-2; 10 bases agree with TRBD1. Per the germline V gene, CDR1 is SQVTM and CDR2 is ANQGSEA. V dropped 1 base and J dropped 3; count of bases not matched to a gene: 2. This CDR3 has 14 amino acids. Written as DNA, the CDR3 is TGCAGCGTTGAAGGTGGGACAGGGGACTATGGCTACACCTTC. Translation gives CSVEGGTGDYGYTF.

This clone has only a few counts. This chain connects TRBV5-1 to TRBJ2-7, with D perhaps TRBD1 (6 bases). This CDR3 spans 16 amino acids. The germline V and J ends were trimmed by 4 bases and 2 bases, with 19 bases remaining between them. The V gene's germline CDR1 is SGHRS and CDR2 YFSETQ. The CDR3 sequence: CASSPSLGGGTYEQYF. DNA of the CDR3: TGCGCCAGCAGCCCCTCGTTGGGTGGGGGCACCTACGAGCAGTACTTC. The full variable domain, rest sourced from reference TRBV5-1 and TRBJ2-7, is KAGVTQTPRYLIKTRGQQVTLSCSPISGHRSVSWYQQTPGQGLQFLFEYFSETQRNKGNFPGRFSGRQFSNSRSEMNVSTLELGDSALYLCASSPSLGGGTYEQYFGPGTRLTVT.

This clone was found a few times. This sequence joins TRBV18 and TRBJ2-2; 14 bases are shared with TRBD2. Trimming took 0 bases from V and 5 from J; bases not matched to a gene: 5. From germline, CDR1 is KGHSH and CDR2 LQKENI. The CDR3 contains 18 residues. CDR3 in amino acids: CASSPPGLAGGLTGELFF. The CDR3 bases are TGTGCCAGCTCACCACCCGGACTAGCGGGGGGATTGACCGGGGAGCTGTTTTTT.

The chain has TRBV5-6 and TRBJ2-5; D unresolved. The end of the DNA aligns better with TRBJ2-7, so the J call may be wrong. Germline V gene sequence: CDR1 SGHDT, CDR2 YYEEEE. The CDR3 consists of 12 residues. This CDR3 reads CASSLDNYEQYF. The CDR3, as DNA: TGTGCCAGCAGCTTGGATAACTACGAGCAGTACTTC.

This clone was found a few times. The rearrangement joins TRBV25-1 to TRBJ1-6; TRBD1 is a possible D gene (6 bases). The V and J ends lost 2 bases and 9 bases respectively, with 11 bases between them. CDR1 is MGHDK, CDR2 SYGVNS, per germline. This CDR3 spans 14 amino acids. The CDR3 region has the DNA TGTGCCAGCAGTGAAGTATCAGGGGCTTCACCCCTCCACTTT. Protein product: CASSEVSGASPLHF.

A few counts support this clone. This chain uses TRBV29-1 with TRBJ2-7; 11 nucleotides line up with TRBD1. This CDR3 has 15 amino acids. Germline CDR1 reads SQVTM; CDR2 reads ANQGSEA. V dropped 6 bases and J dropped 4; count of bases not matched to a gene: 11. The CDR3 is CSVSGTGGLVYEQYF. In nucleotides, the CDR3 is TGCAGCGTGAGCGGGACAGGGGGATTAGTGTACGAGCAGTACTTC.

The chain employs TRBV18 and TRBJ2-5, with D tentatively TRBD2 (5 bases). Germline CDR1 reads KGHSH; CDR2 reads LQKENI. This CDR3 region has 13 residues. V dropped 4 bases and J dropped 5 bases, with 11 bases sitting between them. Here the CDR3 reads CASSLGGGETQYF. CDR3 sequence (DNA): TGTGCCAGCTCACTAGGAGGTGGGGAGACCCAGTACTTC.